This TCR beta chain was recovered during a study of tumor-infiltrating lymphocytes in localized non-small cell lung cancer. TCRdb's copy holds only in-frame clones and misses some; the assay was immunoSEQ multiplex PCR. The table shows tens of thousands of clones, with approximately 83% occurring only once. The CDR3 has 13 amino acids. Germline V gene data show CDR1 as LGHNT and CDR2 as FRNRAP. The V end was cut by 0 bases, the J end by 7 bases, with 6 bases between. This clone was recorded a few times. Sequenced: lung tumor tissue. The J gene is TRBJ1-4, the V gene TRBV12-5, with no clear D. The source is a human donor with non-small cell lung cancer. DNA for the CDR3: TGTGCTAGTGGTTTGGTGTCCGCTGAAAAACTGTTTTTT. Its translation: CASGLVSAEKLFF.